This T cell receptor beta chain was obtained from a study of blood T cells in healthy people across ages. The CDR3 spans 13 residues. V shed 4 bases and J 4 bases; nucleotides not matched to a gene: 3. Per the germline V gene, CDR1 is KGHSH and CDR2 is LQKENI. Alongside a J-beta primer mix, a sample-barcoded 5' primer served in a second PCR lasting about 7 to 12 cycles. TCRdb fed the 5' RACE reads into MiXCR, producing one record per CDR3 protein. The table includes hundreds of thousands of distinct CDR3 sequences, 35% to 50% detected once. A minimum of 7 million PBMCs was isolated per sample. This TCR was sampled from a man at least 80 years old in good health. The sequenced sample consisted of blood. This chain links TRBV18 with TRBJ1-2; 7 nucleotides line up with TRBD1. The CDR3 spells CASSRRDSYGYTF. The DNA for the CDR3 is TGTGCCAGCTCACGGAGGGACAGCTATGGCTACACCTTC.